Only a few counts were recorded for the clone carrying this TCR beta chain. The sample originates from a study of T-cell memory formation after mild COVID-19. TCRdb reprocessed the 5' RACE reads with MiXCR, giving one entry per CDR3 protein. Here the sample spans 450,000 to 650,000 distinct CDR3 sequences, over 15% being singletons. The CDR3 is made up of 18 amino acids. Trimming left V 5 bases short and J 0 bases short, with 20 bases between. CDR1 and CDR2 from the germline V gene are SGHVS and FNYEAQ. This clonotype originated in an adult woman who had mild COVID-19 (a few samples of this study predate the infection). Cell type and time point are not known. Sequenced sample: PBMCs or a T cell subset sorted from them (not recorded which). The rearrangement joins TRBV7-6 to TRBJ2-1; tentatively, D is TRBD1 or TRBD2 (6 bases each). CDR3 nucleotide sequence: TGTGCCAGCAGCCCTGGTGCCGTGGGGGGCAGCTCCTACAATGAGCAGTTCTTC. This gives the protein CASSPGAVGGSSYNEQFF.